Listed here are 3 T cell receptor beta chains from one sample, sequenced in a study of T cells in Graves' hyperthyroidism and ophthalmopathy. TCR beta CDR3 sequences were amplified from RNA transcripts. The HTBI primer set was used in a first-round RT-PCR of the TCR CDR3. TCRdb ran MiXCR on the multiplex PCR reads and lists one entry per CDR3 protein. The profile shows approximately 400,000 distinct CDR3 sequences, roughly 25% of them singletons. Sequencing used blood. Source of these receptors: a man aged 45-65 years with Graves' hyperthyroidism.

This clonotype has a handful of counts. V gene TRBV7-2 combines with J gene TRBJ2-5; TRBD2 might be the D (6 bases). This CDR3 is 14 amino acids long. Germline V CDR1 and CDR2: SGHTA, FQGNSA. With 5 bases removed from V and 2 bases from J, the gap between germline ends came to 12 bases. Here the CDR3 reads CASSQGLTQETQYF. The CDR3 nucleotides read TGTGCCAGCAGCCAGGGACTGACGCAAGAGACCCAGTACTTC.

This clonotype has a handful of counts. V is TRBV19 and J is TRBJ2-1; D unclear. Germline CDR1 and CDR2: LNHDA and SQIVND (reference sequence). The germline V and J ends were trimmed by 6 bases and 0 bases, with 9 bases remaining between them. CDR3 length: 14 amino acids. CDR3 coding DNA: TGTGCCAGTAGGGCTGAAAGCTCCTACAATGAGCAGTTCTTC. Its translation is CASRAESSYNEQFF.

V and J are TRBV9 and TRBJ2-7, with D unresolved. V was clipped by 4 bases and J by 0 bases, with 14 bases between them. The CDR3 has 15 residues. CDR1 is SGDLS and CDR2 is YYNGEE in the germline V gene. CDR3 region: CASSLTPTSSYEQYF. The CDR3 bases are TGTGCCAGCAGCCTCACCCCTACCAGCTCCTACGAGCAGTACTTC.